Below are 13 T cell receptor beta chains sequenced from a single sample in a study of a mutant IDH1 vaccine in newly diagnosed glioma. As for time point: week 23, last vaccination. Every single dose of the vaccine, 300 ug of mutant IDH1 20-mer peptide, came with topical imiquimod. Their specific antigens are unknown. TCRdb's table, derived via immunoSEQ multiplex PCR, lists solely in-frame clones and lacks some. This table has roughly 19,000 clones, around 82% appearing once. Material: PBMCs, obtained from a glioma patient whose treatment included an IDH1 peptide vaccine. Receptors were obtained from a man under 40 with glioma.

This clone was counted only a few times. CDR3 in DNA: TGTGCCAGCAGCCCCTGGACATGGCGCACCGGGGAGCTGTTTTTT. Translation gives CASSPWTWRTGELFF. The J gene is TRBJ2-2, the V gene TRBV5-6; TRBD1 might be the D (5 bases). CDR3 length equals 15 residues. The ends were cut back, 4 bases at V and 4 bases at J, with 14 bases in the middle. Germline loops: CDR1 SGHDT, CDR2 YYEEEE.

The chain has TRBV5-1 and TRBJ2-1; 7 bases agree with TRBD2. CDR1 is SGHRS, CDR2 YFSETQ, per germline. V trimming: 4 bases; J trimming: 0 bases; junction bases outside the gene matches: 4. CDR3 length: 15 residues. CDR3 coding DNA: TGCGCCAGCAGCCCTAGCGGAGTCTCCTACAATGAGCAGTTCTTC. Its protein is CASSPSGVSYNEQFF.

J is TRBJ2-2 and V is TRBV7-9; D assignment may be TRBD1 or TRBD2 (6 bases each). With 5 bases removed from V and 0 bases from J, the gap between germline ends came to 13 bases. The CDR3 has 16 residues. Germline CDR1 and CDR2: SEHNR and FQNEAQ (reference sequence). The CDR3 DNA reads TGTGCCAGCAGCGCCGGGGGCAGGGCGAACACCGGGGAGCTGTTTTTT. Its translation is CASSAGGRANTGELFF.

This clone has a handful of counts. This chain connects TRBV4-1 to TRBJ1-5; 7 nucleotides align to TRBD1. The trim removed 2 bases at V and 2 bases at J, leaving 9 bases unmatched. This CDR3 comprises 17 residues. The V gene's germline CDR1 is MGHRA and CDR2 YSYEKL. The CDR3 sequence: CASSQPISTGGNQPQHF. The CDR3 nucleotides are TGCGCCAGCAGCCAACCTATCTCCACAGGGGGCAATCAGCCCCAGCATTTT.

V usage is TRBV5-1 and J usage is TRBJ2-5; no clear D. This CDR3 is 17 amino acids long. Trimming shortened V by 4 bases and J by 1 base, and 20 bases separated the two germline ends. The germline gives CDR1 SGHRS, CDR2 YFSETQ. For the CDR3, the DNA is TGCGCCAGCAGCCGCCCCGGTGACCCGACTCCCCAAGAGACCCAGTACTTC. Protein product: CASSRPGDPTPQETQYF.

The rearrangement uses TRBV19 and TRBJ1-1; D remains ambiguous. The CDR3 is 14 residues long. V dropped 5 bases and J dropped 4 bases, with 14 bases sitting between them. CDR1 is LNHDA, CDR2 SQIVND, per germline (reference sequence). Here the CDR3 DNA reads TGTGCCAGTAGTTCTTACCCCGGAGGCACTGAAGCTTTCTTT. Translated: CASSSYPGGTEAFF.

This rearrangement joins TRBV6-5 to TRBJ2-1; TRBD2 matches 8 bases. The CDR3 runs 15 residues. The trim removed 11 bases at V and 0 bases at J, leaving 9 bases unmatched. The germline V gene encodes CDR1 MNHEY and CDR2 SVGAGI. CDR3 protein: CAAGRGTDSYNEQFF. The CDR3 nucleotides are TGTGCCGCCGGGAGGGGGACCGACTCCTACAATGAGCAGTTCTTC.

The chain uses TRBV5-1 and TRBJ1-2; D not resolved. Germline loops: CDR1 SGHRS, CDR2 YFSETQ. The CDR3 contains 12 residues. V was trimmed by 0 bases and J by 8 bases, leaving 8 bases between them. Here the CDR3 reads CASSLDRGGYTF. The DNA of the CDR3 is TGCGCCAGCAGCTTGGACCGCGGGGGCTACACCTTC.

The chain couples TRBV27 to TRBJ1-5; no firm D call. This CDR3 is 14 amino acids long. Germline V lookup: CDR1 MNHEY, CDR2 SMNVEV (reference sequence). The ends were cut back, 8 bases at V and 2 bases at J, with 13 bases in the middle. CDR3 residues: CASGPLGGNQPQHF. The CDR3 DNA reads as TGTGCCAGCGGACCTCTCGGCGGCAATCAGCCCCAGCATTTT.

This chain joins TRBV11-2 and TRBJ2-1; no clear D gene. This CDR3 region has 13 residues. Germline-derived CDR1 and CDR2 are SGHAT and FQNNGV. Deletions cut 0 bases from V and 7 bases from J, with 7 bases between. CDR3 amino acids: CASSLDFSNEQFF. Here the CDR3 DNA reads TGTGCCAGCAGCTTAGATTTTTCGAATGAGCAGTTCTTC.

This chain connects TRBV7-8 to TRBJ1-2, with a tentative D call TRBD1 (6 bases). Germline V lookup: CDR1 SGHVS, CDR2 FQNEAQ. Trimming took 8 bases from V and 3 from J, leaving 19 bases between them. This CDR3 spans 15 amino acids. The CDR3, as DNA: TGTGCCAGCCGCGTTCTGGGACACTCCGACTATGGCTACACCTTC. Protein product: CASRVLGHSDYGYTF.

This chain joins TRBV5-1 and TRBJ1-1; TRBD1 aligns across 8 bases. Unmatched junction bases numbered 6, after V lost 4 bases and J lost 4 bases. Germline values: CDR1 SGHRS, CDR2 YFSETQ. CDR3 size: 14 residues. The CDR3: CASSPRGPATEAFF. CDR3 sequence (DNA): TGCGCCAGCAGCCCCAGGGGGCCGGCCACTGAAGCTTTCTTT.

The rearrangement links TRBV5-1 to TRBJ2-3, with TRBD2 matching over 14 bases. Germline lookup yields CDR1 SGHRS and CDR2 YFSETQ. The V and J ends lost 4 bases and 6 bases, in that order; junction bases with no gene match: 7. CDR3 length equals 16 residues. CDR3 sequence: CASSNGLAGGVDTQYF. Written as DNA, the CDR3 is TGCGCCAGCAGCAATGGACTAGCGGGAGGCGTGGATACGCAGTATTTT.